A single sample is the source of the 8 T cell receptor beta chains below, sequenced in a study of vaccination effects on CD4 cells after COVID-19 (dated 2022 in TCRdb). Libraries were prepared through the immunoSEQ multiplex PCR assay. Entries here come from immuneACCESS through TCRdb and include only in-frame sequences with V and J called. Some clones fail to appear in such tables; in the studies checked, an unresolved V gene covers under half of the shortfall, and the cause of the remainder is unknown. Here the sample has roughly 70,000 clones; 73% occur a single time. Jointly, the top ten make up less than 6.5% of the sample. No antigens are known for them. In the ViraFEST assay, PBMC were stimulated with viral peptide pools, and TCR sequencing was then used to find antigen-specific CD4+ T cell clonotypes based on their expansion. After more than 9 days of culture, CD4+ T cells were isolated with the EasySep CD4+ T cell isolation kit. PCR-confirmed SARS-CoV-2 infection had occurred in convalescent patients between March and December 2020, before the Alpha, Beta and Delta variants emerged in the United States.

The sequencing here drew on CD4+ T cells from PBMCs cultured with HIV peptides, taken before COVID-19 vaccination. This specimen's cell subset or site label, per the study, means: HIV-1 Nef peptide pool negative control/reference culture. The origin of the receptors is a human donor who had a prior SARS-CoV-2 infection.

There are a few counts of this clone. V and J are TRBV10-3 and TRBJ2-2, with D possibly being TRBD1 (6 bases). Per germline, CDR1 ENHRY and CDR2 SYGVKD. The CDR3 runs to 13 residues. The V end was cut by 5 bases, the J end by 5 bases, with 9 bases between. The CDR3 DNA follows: TGTGCCATCAGTTATCAGGGGACCGGGGAGCTGTTTTTT. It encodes CAISYQGTGELFF.

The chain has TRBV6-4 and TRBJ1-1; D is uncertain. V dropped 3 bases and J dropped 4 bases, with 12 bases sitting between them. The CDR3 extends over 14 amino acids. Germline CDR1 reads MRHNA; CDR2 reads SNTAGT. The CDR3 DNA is TGTGCCAGCAGTGAACATTGGCTGAGCACTGAAGCTTTCTTT. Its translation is CASSEHWLSTEAFF.

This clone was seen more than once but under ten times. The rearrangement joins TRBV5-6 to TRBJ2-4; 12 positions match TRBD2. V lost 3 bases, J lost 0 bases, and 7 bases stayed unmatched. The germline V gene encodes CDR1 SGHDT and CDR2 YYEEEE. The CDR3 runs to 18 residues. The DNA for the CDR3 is TGTGCCAGCAGCTGGACTAGCGGGGTCGCTCTAGCCAAAAACATTCAGTACTTC. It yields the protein CASSWTSGVALAKNIQYF. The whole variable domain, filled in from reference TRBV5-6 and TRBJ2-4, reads DAGVTQSPTHLIKTRGQQVTLRCSPKSGHDTVSWYQQALGQGPQFIFQYYEEEERQRGNFPDRFSGHQFPNYSSELNVNALLLGDSALYLCASSWTSGVALAKNIQYFGAGTRLSVL.

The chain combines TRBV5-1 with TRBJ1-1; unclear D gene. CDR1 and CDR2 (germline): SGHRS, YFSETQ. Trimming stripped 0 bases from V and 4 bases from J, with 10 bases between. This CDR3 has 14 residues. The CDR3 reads CASSLAGMSTEAFF. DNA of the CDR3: TGCGCCAGCAGCTTGGCCGGGATGAGCACTGAAGCTTTCTTT.

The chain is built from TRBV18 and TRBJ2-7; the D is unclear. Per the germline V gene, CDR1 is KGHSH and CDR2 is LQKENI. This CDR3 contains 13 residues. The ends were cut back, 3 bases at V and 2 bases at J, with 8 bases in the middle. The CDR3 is CASSPRGPYEQYF. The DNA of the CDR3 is TGTGCCAGCTCACCGCGAGGACCCTACGAGCAGTACTTC. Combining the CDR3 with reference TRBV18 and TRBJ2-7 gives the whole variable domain NAGVMQNPRHLVRRRGQEARLRCSPMKGHSHVYWYRQLPEEGLKFMVYLQKENIIDESGMPKERFSAEFPKEGPSILRIQQVVRGDSAAYFCASSPRGPYEQYFGPGTRLTVT.

CDR3 amino acids: CASSPRGPYGYTF. The CDR3 DNA reads as TGTGCCAGCAGTCCCCGCGGCCCTTATGGCTACACCTTC. V is TRBV2 and J is TRBJ1-2; D remains ambiguous. This CDR3 has 13 amino acids. V lost 5 bases, J lost 5 bases, and 12 bases lay in between. CDR1 is SNHLY and CDR2 is FYNNEI in the germline V gene.

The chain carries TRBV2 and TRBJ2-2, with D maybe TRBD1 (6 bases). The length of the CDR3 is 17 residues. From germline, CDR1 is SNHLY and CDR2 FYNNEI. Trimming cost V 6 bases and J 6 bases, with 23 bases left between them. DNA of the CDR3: TGTGCCAGCAGAGTAGGGTTCAGGGGCGTGGGTGCCGGGGAGCTGTTTTTT. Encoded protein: CASRVGFRGVGAGELFF.

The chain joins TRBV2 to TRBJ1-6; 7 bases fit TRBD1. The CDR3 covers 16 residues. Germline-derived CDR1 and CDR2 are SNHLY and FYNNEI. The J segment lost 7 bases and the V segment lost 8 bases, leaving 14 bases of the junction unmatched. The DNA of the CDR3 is TGTGCCAGCTCGAGTGACAGGGCTCCCTTGAATTCACCCCTCCACTTT. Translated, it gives CASSSDRAPLNSPLHF.